This TCR beta chain originates from a study of blood T cell repertoires in COVID-19. Overall study: In each case, the material was cDNA or gDNA derived from T cells, B-cell-depleted T cells, or PBMCs.

V was trimmed by 4 bases and J by 0 bases, leaving 10 bases between them. This CDR3 region has 15 residues. Germline CDR1 and CDR2: SGHTS and YDEGEE. Only in-frame clones appear in the TCRdb table, and some are missing; sequencing was by immunoSEQ multiplex PCR. The sample includes 150,000 to 200,000 clones, 70% to 90% of them seen just once. Sequencing was performed on peripheral blood. This sequence was found in a woman aged 55-69 years with COVID-19, enrolled during active disease. V is TRBV5-8 and J is TRBJ1-4; D possibly corresponds to TRBD1 (6 bases). The CDR3 loop reads CASSGDTSTNEKLFF. The CDR3 DNA reads as TGTGCCAGCAGCGGGGACACTTCAACTAATGAAAAACTGTTTTTT.